This paragraph reports one T cell receptor (beta chain). These data originate in a study of technical replicates of blood from several donors. Sequencing used immunoSEQ multiplex PCR; TCRdb keeps in-frame clones, though not all of them. The repertoire consists of about 62,000 clones, with roughly 86% occurring once and the leading ten covering around 4.9%. In germline, CDR1 is SGHTA, CDR2 FQGNSA. This CDR3 region has 14 residues. V was shortened by 7 bases and J by 3 bases, with 14 bases between the two germline ends. V usage is TRBV7-2 and J usage is TRBJ2-3; no firm D call. The receptor was derived from a human donor in good health. Some clones in this sample may be carry-over from other donors' samples. Material for sequencing was PBMCs. Written as DNA, the CDR3 is TGTGCCAGCACCCCCCCGTTTGCGACAGATACGCAGTATTTT. Its translation is CASTPPFATDTQYF. Full variable domain (rest looked up from reference TRBV7-2 and TRBJ2-3): GAGVSQSPSNKVTEKGKDVELRCDPISGHTALYWYRQSLGQGLEFLIYFQGNSAPDKSGLPSDRFSAERTGGSVSTLTIQRTQQEDSAVYLCASTPPFATDTQYFGPGTRLTVL.